The following is a T cell receptor beta chain sequence with its context. Its target is not known. The read ends 3 residues early relative to the CDR3; the germline J gene fills the gap. Deletions cut 3 bases from V and 3 bases from J, with 14 bases between. The CDR3 runs 15 residues. Per the germline V gene, CDR1 is MNHNS and CDR2 is SASEGT. The repertoire was sequenced with immunoSEQ multiplex PCR; TCRdb's copy has only in-frame clones and lacks some. The record shows about 19,000 clones for this sample, with no singletons present. These data originate in a study of T cell clonality in common variable immunodeficiency. Study-wide points: In common variable immunodeficiency, TCR beta chains reportedly carried fewer deletions and N-nucleotide insertions.

Reduced serum IgG, IgA and/or IgM plus specific antibody deficiency defined CVID. Most patients and controls had Caucasian heritage. Donors gave about 5 to 8.5 ml heparinized peripheral whole blood. The sequenced material came from peripheral blood mononuclear cells. The rearrangement uses TRBV6-1 and TRBJ1-1; the D gene is possibly TRBD1 (5 bases). This TCR was recovered from a human donor with common variable immunodeficiency. Incomplete CDR3 DNA: TGTGCCAGCAGTGATCTCTGGGGCCTAGACACTGAA. Residues: CASSDLWGLDTE. The whole CDR3 reads CASSDLWGLDTEAFF.